There are a few counts of the clone carrying this T cell receptor (beta chain). Antigen specificity is unknown. The source of the sample is a study of T cell responses to AZD1222 COVID-19 vaccine. Study-wide findings and caveats: The study identified only five to seven AZD1222 recipients as seropositive at baseline. White British people made up most donors, females outnumbered males, and clonal diversity was possibly underestimated. Researchers report vaccine-associated CD4 TCRs spanning spike, with dominance at 160-218 and 743-854.

The CDR3 length is 13 residues. Trimming removed 7 bases from V and 3 bases from J, with 13 bases in between. CDR1 and CDR2 from the germline V gene are MNHEY and SVGEGT. Only in-frame clones appear in the TCRdb table, and some are missing; sequencing was by immunoSEQ multiplex PCR. This sample has 150,000 or so clones, with more than 80% found just once. J is TRBJ2-7 and V is TRBV6-2 or TRBV6-3; D remains ambiguous. The source material was peripheral blood, sampled on day 0 of AZD1222 vaccination. The source is an adult in good health. The CDR3 nucleotides are TGTGCCAGCACCCCGACCCGTATCTACGAGCAGTACTTC. Translating gives CASTPTRIYEQYF.